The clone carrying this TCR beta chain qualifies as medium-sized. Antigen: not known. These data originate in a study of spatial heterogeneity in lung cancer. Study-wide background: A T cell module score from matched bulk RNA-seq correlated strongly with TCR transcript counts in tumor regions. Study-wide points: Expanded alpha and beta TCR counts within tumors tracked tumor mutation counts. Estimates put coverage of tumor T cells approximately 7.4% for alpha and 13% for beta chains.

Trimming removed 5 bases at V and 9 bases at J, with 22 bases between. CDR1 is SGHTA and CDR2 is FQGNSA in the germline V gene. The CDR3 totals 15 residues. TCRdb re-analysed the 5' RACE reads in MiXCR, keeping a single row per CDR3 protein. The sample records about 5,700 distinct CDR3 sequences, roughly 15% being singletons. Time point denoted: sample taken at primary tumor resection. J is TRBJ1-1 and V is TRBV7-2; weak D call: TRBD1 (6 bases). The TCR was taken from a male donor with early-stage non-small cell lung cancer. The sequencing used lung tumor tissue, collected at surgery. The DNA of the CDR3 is TGTGCCAGCAGCGCGAGCCGGGACACTAGAGAAAAAGCTTTCTTT. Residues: CASSASRDTREKAFF.